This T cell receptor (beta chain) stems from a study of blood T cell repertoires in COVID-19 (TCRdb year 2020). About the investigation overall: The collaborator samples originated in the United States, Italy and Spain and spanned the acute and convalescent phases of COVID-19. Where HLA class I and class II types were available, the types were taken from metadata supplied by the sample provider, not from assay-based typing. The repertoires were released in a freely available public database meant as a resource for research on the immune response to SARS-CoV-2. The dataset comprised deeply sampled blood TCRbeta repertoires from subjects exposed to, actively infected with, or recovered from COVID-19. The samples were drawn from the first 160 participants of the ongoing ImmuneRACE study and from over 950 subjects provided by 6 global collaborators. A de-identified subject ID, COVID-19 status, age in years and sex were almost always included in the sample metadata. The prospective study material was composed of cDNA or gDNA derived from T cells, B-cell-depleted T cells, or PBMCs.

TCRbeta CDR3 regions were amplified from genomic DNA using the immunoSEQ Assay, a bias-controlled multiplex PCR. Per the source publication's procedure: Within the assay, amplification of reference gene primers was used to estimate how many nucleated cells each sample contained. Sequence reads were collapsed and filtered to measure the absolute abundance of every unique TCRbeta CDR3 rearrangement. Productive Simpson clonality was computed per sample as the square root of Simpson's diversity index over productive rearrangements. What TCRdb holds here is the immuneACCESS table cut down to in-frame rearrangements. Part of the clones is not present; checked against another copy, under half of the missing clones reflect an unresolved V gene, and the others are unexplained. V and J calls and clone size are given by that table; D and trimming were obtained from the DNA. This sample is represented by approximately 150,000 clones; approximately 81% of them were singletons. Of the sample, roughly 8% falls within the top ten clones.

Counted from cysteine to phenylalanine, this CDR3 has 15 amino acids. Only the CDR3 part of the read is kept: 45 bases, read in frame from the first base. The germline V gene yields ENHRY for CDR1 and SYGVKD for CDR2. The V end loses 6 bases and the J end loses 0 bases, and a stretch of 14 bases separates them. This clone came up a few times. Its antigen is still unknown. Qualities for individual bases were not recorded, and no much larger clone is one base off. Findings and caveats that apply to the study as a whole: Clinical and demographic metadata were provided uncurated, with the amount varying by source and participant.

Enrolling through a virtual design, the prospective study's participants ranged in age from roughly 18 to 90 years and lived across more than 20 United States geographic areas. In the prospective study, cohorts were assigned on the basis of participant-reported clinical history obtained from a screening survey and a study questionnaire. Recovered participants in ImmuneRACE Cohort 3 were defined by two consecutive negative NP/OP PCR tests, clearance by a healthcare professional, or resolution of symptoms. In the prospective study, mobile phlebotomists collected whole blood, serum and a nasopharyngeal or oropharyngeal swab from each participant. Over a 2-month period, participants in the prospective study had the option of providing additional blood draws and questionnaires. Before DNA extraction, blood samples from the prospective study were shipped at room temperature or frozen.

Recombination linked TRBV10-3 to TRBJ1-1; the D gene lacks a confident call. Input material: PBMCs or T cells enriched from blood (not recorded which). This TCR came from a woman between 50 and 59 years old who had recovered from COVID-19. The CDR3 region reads CAISRSDEVNTEAFF. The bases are TGTGCCATCAGCCGATCTGATGAGGTGAACACTGAAGCTTTCTTT.